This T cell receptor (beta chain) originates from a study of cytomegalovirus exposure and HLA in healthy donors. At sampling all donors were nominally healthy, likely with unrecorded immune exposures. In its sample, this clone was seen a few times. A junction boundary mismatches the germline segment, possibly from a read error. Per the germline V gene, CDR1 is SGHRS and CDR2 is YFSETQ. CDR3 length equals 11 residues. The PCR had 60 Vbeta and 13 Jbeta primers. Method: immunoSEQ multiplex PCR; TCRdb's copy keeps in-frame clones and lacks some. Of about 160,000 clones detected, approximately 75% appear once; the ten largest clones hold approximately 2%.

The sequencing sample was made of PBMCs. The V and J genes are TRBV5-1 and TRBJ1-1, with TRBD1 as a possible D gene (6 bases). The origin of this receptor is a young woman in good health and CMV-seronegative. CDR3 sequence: CASSTGTEAFF. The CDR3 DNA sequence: TGTGCCAGCAGCACGGGGACAGAAGCTTTCTTT.